This is a list of T cell receptor beta chains from one sample in a study of graft-versus-host responses after intestinal transplantation. No cognate antigen is known for these TCRs. Sequenced by immunoSEQ multiplex PCR; TCRdb stores in-frame clones only, minus some. The repertoire includes tens of thousands of clones, around 93% of them detected once, and roughly 2% sits in the top ten. This sample comprised unstimulated CD8+ T cells sorted from spleen or lymph node cells, obtained before intestinal transplant. The receptor set was obtained from a human donor who received an intestinal transplant. Both conserved end residues are part of each CDR3. The order of the fields is V gene, clone size, J gene, D gene, CDR3 protein, CDR3 DNA. A D gene is named only where the DNA matches it firmly. Clone size is not always given. Where it is, it says once, few, many or a class for expanded clones.

>TRBV27|once|TRBJ1-1|-
CASSFGPGGTAFF
TGTGCCAGCAGTTTCGGCCCCGGAGGTACGGCTTTCTTT
>TRBV13|-|TRBJ1-4|-
CASSTRGGANEKLFF
TGTGCCAGCAGCACCCGGGGGGGTGCTAATGAAAAACTGTTTTTT
>TRBV6-5|few|TRBJ1-2|-
CASRSPGGDYGYTF
TGTGCCAGCAGGTCTCCGGGGGGGGACTATGGCTACACCTTC
>TRBV2|-|TRBJ2-2|TRBD1
CASTAEWQGASSGELFF
TGTGCCAGCACTGCGGAGTGGCAGGGGGCTAGTTCCGGGGAGCTGTTTTTT
>TRBV27|-|TRBJ1-5|-
CASSQGRGVHQPQHF
TGTGCCAGCAGCCAGGGCCGAGGAGTACATCAGCCCCAGCATTTT
>TRBV4-3|-|TRBJ2-3|-
CASRAGDTQYF
TGCGCCAGCAGGGCGGGGGATACGCAGTATTTT
>TRBV4-3|-|TRBJ2-1|-
CASSQVNNLYNEQFF
TGCGCCAGCAGCCAAGTTAACAACCTCTACAATGAGCAGTTCTTC
>TRBV30|-|TRBJ1-5|TRBD1
CAWRKTGGSNQPQHF
TGTGCCTGGAGGAAAACAGGGGGGAGCAATCAGCCCCAGCATTTT
>TRBV11-3|-|TRBJ2-3|TRBD1
CASSSPTGGGDTQYF
TGTGCCAGCAGCTCGCCGACAGGGGGCGGGGATACGCAGTATTTT
>TRBV4-3|-|TRBJ1-1|TRBD1
CASSPSTGARTEAFF
TGCGCCAGCAGCCCATCAACAGGGGCGCGGACTGAAGCTTTCTTT
>TRBV5-3|-|TRBJ2-1|-
CARSLVGGLDEQFF
TGTGCCAGAAGCTTGGTGGGGGGGCTGGATGAGCAGTTCTTC
>TRBV5-1|few|TRBJ2-5|-
CASSLDQNRQETQYF
TGCGCCAGCAGCTTGGATCAGAACCGACAAGAGACCCAGTACTTC
>TRBV9|-|TRBJ2-3|TRBD1
CASSEAWPGGGTDTQYF
TGTGCCAGCAGCGAGGCCTGGCCAGGGGGTGGTACAGATACGCAGTATTTT
>TRBV7-9|-|TRBJ1-4|TRBD1
CASSSTGTGPNEKLFF
TGTGCCAGCAGCTCAACCGGGACAGGGCCTAATGAAAAACTGTTTTTT
>TRBV7-9|-|TRBJ2-2|TRBD1
CASRSGQGKAGELFF
TGTGCCAGCAGATCGGGACAGGGGAAGGCCGGGGAGCTGTTTTTT
>TRBV9|-|TRBJ2-1|TRBD2
CASSVGLAGGNNEQFF
TGTGCCAGCAGCGTAGGATTGGCGGGGGGAAACAATGAGCAGTTCTTC
>TRBV11-3|-|TRBJ2-7|TRBD1
CASSPTTGGYEQYF
TGTGCCAGCAGCCCCACTACAGGGGGCTACGAGCAGTACTTC
>TRBV29-1|-|TRBJ2-3|TRBD2
CSGWTSEGTDTQYF
TGCAGCGGATGGACTAGCGAGGGCACAGATACGCAGTATTTT
>TRBV7-9|-|TRBJ2-4|TRBD1
CASSPGGQGEAKNIQYF
TGTGCCAGCAGCCCGGGGGGACAGGGGGAAGCCAAAAACATTCAGTACTTC
>TRBV6-1|-|TRBJ1-1|-
CASSEWGGATEAFF
TGTGCCAGCAGTGAATGGGGGGGAGCAACTGAAGCTTTCTTT